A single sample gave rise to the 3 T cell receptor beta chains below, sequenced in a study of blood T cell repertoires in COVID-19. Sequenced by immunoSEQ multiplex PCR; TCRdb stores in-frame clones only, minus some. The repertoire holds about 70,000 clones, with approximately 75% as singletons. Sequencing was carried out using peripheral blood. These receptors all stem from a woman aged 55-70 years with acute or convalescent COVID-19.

In DNA form, the CDR3 reads TGTGCCAGCAGCCCCGTAGCGGCCTACAATGAGCAGTTCTTC. As protein: CASSPVAAYNEQFF. This chain uses TRBV3-1 (or the pseudogene TRBV3-2) with TRBJ2-1, with a tentative D call TRBD2 (6 bases). The germline V and J ends were trimmed by 4 bases and 2 bases, with 9 bases remaining between them. There are 14 residues in the CDR3. Per germline, CDR1 LGHDT and CDR2 YNNKEL (reference sequence).

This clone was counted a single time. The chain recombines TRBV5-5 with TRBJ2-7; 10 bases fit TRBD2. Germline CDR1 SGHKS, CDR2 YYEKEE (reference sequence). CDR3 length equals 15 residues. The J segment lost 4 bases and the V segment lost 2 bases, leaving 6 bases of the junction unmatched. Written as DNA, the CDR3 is TGTGCCAGCAGCTTTCTAGCGGGGGCCCTGTACGAGCAGTACTTC. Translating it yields CASSFLAGALYEQYF.

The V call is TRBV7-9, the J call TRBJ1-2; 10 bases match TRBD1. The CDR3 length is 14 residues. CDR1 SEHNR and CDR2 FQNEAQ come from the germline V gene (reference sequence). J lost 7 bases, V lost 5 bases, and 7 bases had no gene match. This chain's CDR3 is CASSQGQGPGGYTF. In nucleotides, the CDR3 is TGTGCCAGCAGCCAGGGACAGGGGCCTGGTGGCTACACCTTC.